This T cell receptor beta chain originates from a study of shared clonotypes between healthy human individuals. Study-wide results and caveats: Among a handful of donors, approximately 5% of naive CD4 clonotypes were found in common. In having few donors, the study represented limited genetic and exposure-history diversity. Across subsets, estimated richness was generally greater for naive than for memory populations.

Remarks on this clone: Its antigen is unknown.

V lost 4 bases to trimming and J lost 8 bases, with 17 bases between them. This CDR3 has 14 residues. Germline CDR1 is MNHEY and CDR2 is SMNVEV (reference sequence). Clones were sequenced by immunoSEQ multiplex PCR, and TCRdb holds only the in-frame ones, with some missing. The data contain some 2 million clones, about 95% of them singletons. Naive CD8 cells were CD45RO-negative, positively selected for CCR7, excluding terminally differentiated effector memory CD45RA+ cells. Each sample came from a Caucasian adult donor living in Nashville, Tennessee. The rearrangement joins TRBV27 to TRBJ1-2; possible D gene TRBD1, 6 bases. Sequencing was carried out using naive CD8+ T cells sorted from blood. This TCR came from a young man in good health. The CDR3 spells CASSSPRGAVGYTF. CDR3 DNA sequence: TGTGCCAGCAGTTCCCCGCGGGGGGCAGTCGGCTACACCTTC.